These 11 T cell receptor beta chains came from one sample sequenced in a study of early T cells in non-severe SARS-CoV-2 infection. One entry per CDR3 protein results from TCRdb running MiXCR on the 5' RACE reads. The repertoire holds roughly 110,000 distinct CDR3 sequences, with 11% as singletons. The specimen sequenced was whole blood. The receptor set was obtained from an adult who was a healthcare worker with PCR-confirmed SARS-CoV-2 infection or an uninfected control (not recorded which).

This clonotype was seen at least ten times. The chain combines TRBV5-6 with TRBJ2-1; perhaps TRBD1 as D (5 bases). The CDR3 length is 15 residues. V dropped 4 bases and J dropped 2 bases, with 13 bases sitting between them. Per the germline V gene, CDR1 is SGHDT and CDR2 is YYEEEE. The DNA for the CDR3 is TGTGCCAGCAGCGGGGCAGGGTACCCCTACAATGAGCAGTTCTTC. Protein product: CASSGAGYPYNEQFF.

This clonotype has a count of ten or more. The chain recombines TRBV7-2 with TRBJ2-5; the match to TRBD2 covers 10 bases. The junction had 5 bases not matched to a gene; V was cut back by 2 bases and J by 5 bases. CDR1 SGHTA and CDR2 FQGNSA come from the germline V gene. The CDR3 covers 15 residues. The DNA for the CDR3 is TGTGCCAGCAGCTTAAGGGCTAGCGGGGGTGAGACCCAGTACTTC. It specifies CASSLRASGGETQYF.

Ten or more counts support this clonotype. The gene calls are TRBV5-4 and TRBJ2-7; TRBD2 matches at 9 bases. Per the germline V gene, CDR1 is SGHNT and CDR2 is YYREEE (reference sequence). The CDR3 consists of 17 residues. The J segment lost 3 bases and the V segment lost 4 bases, leaving 14 bases of the junction unmatched. The CDR3 reads CASSPPAGTSRNYEQYF. The CDR3 DNA reads as TGTGCCAGCAGCCCCCCTGCCGGGACTAGCAGAAACTACGAGCAGTACTTC.

This clonotype was seen ten or more times. This chain uses TRBV5-1 with TRBJ2-7; D is ambiguous. This CDR3 contains 13 residues. CDR1 is SGHRS and CDR2 is YFSETQ in the germline V gene. The ends were cut back, 0 bases at V and 5 bases at J, with 9 bases in the middle. CDR3 sequence reads: CASSLDRRNEQYF. For the CDR3, the DNA is TGCGCCAGCAGCTTGGACCGGAGAAACGAGCAGTACTTC.

This clonotype turned up a few times. The chain carries TRBV29-1 and TRBJ2-1; 7 nucleotides agree with TRBD1. This CDR3 is built from 11 residues. J gave up 8 bases and V 7 bases, and 5 bases lay outside the gene matches. Germline CDR1 is SQVTM and CDR2 is ANQGSEA. The CDR3 DNA is TGCAGCGCTGGGGACAGCCATGAGCAGTTCTTC. Translated, it gives CSAGDSHEQFF.

This clonotype was seen more than once but under ten times. The chain has TRBV29-1 and TRBJ1-5, with a possible D match to TRBD1 (6 bases). The germline V gene has CDR1 SQVTM and CDR2 ANQGSEA. V lost 6 bases and J lost 5, with 11 bases in between. The CDR3 spans 12 residues. CDR3 sequence: CSVKGDDQPQHF. The CDR3 nucleotides read TGCAGCGTAAAGGGGGACGATCAGCCCCAGCATTTT.

This clonotype was seen only a few times. V usage is TRBV29-1 and J usage is TRBJ2-1, with 8 bases matching TRBD2. CDR3 size: 13 residues. The ends lost 2 bases at V and 7 bases at J; junction bases unmatched: 4. CDR1 and CDR2 from the germline V gene are SQVTM and ANQGSEA. The CDR3 is CSVERTSSNEQFF. For the CDR3, the DNA is TGCAGCGTTGAAAGGACTAGCTCAAATGAGCAGTTCTTC.

There are a few counts of this clonotype. The chain employs TRBV12-3 or TRBV12-4 and TRBJ1-6, with D unresolved. There are 16 residues in the CDR3. The V end lost 6 bases, the J end lost 0 bases, and 12 bases lay between the germline ends. For the CDR3, the DNA is TGTGCCAGCAGCTCCGGTGGCCTCTCCTATAATTCACCCCTCCACTTT. It translates to CASSSGGLSYNSPLHF.

The V gene is TRBV20-1, the J gene TRBJ2-3; 9 bases map to TRBD2. V dropped 6 bases and J dropped 5; count of bases not matched to a gene: 9. Per germline, CDR1 DFQATT and CDR2 SNEGSKA (reference sequence). CDR3 length: 14 amino acids. CDR3 region: CSARRAGGQDTQYF. CDR3 in DNA: TGCAGTGCCAGACGAGCGGGAGGCCAAGATACGCAGTATTTT.

The sample holds many counts of this clonotype. This chain uses TRBV7-3 with TRBJ2-1; TRBD2 aligns across 12 bases. Germline V lookup: CDR1 SGHTA, CDR2 FQGTGA. J lost 7 bases, V lost 5 bases, and 6 bases had no gene match. The CDR3 contains 15 residues. This CDR3 is CASSLAGGALNEQFF. In DNA form, the CDR3 reads TGTGCCAGCAGCCTAGCGGGAGGGGCGTTGAATGAGCAGTTCTTC.

This clonotype was found a few times. The V gene is TRBV28, the J gene TRBJ2-2, with TRBD2 identical over 9 bases. Trimming at V came to 6 bases and at J to 3 bases, leaving 5 bases not matched to a gene. The germline CDR1 and CDR2 sequences are MDHEN and SYDVKM. The CDR3 covers 15 residues. The CDR3 coding sequence is TGTGCCAGCAGGCGGCTAGCGGGATACACCGGGGAGCTGTTTTTT. Its translation: CASRRLAGYTGELFF.